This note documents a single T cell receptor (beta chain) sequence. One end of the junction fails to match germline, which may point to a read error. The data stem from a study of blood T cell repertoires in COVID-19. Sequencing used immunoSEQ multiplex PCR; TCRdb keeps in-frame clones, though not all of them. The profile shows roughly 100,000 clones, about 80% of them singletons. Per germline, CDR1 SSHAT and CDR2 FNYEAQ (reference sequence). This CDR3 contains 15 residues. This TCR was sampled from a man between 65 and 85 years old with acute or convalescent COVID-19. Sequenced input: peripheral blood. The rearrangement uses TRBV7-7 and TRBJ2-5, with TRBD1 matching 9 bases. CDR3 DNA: TGTGCTAGCAGCTTACATGGACAGGGGCTGGAGACCCAGTACTTC. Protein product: CASSLHGQGLETQYF.